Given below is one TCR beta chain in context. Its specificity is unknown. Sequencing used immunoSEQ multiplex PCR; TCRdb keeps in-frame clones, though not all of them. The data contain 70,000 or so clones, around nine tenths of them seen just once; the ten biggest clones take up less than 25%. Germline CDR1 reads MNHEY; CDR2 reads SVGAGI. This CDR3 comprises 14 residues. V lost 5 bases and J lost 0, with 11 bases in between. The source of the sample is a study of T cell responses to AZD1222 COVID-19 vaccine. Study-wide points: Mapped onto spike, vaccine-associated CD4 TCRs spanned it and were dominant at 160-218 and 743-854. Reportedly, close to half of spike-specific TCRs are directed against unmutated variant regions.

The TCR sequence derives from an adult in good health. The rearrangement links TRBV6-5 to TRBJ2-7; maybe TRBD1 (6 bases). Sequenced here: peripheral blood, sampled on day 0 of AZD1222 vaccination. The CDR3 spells CASSNRAISYEQYF. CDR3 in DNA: TGTGCCAGCAGTAACAGGGCCATCTCCTACGAGCAGTACTTC.